Shown below are 9 T cell receptor beta chains from a single sample sequenced in a study of shared clonotypes between healthy human individuals. Sequenced by immunoSEQ multiplex PCR; TCRdb stores in-frame clones only, minus some. The repertoire has about 530,000 clones, almost 97% of them found once; the top ten carry roughly 0.06%. Sequencing input: naive CD4+ T cells sorted from blood. The subset was: CD45RA+ positively selected. These receptors came from a woman between 25 and 40 years old in good health.

The chain combines TRBV10-3 with TRBJ2-1; TRBD2 agrees at 8 bases. This CDR3 contains 17 residues. The germline V gene has CDR1 ENHRY and CDR2 SYGVKD. V trimming: 2 bases; J trimming: 1 base; junction bases outside the gene matches: 7. This chain's CDR3 is CAISEASGSDSYNEQFF. The CDR3 nucleotides read TGTGCCATCAGTGAGGCGAGCGGGAGTGATTCCTACAATGAGCAGTTCTTC.

This chain links TRBV7-3 with TRBJ2-3, with unresolved D. Trimming pared 1 base from V and 2 bases from J, leaving 10 bases between. CDR1 SGHTA and CDR2 FQGTGA come from the germline V gene. The CDR3 spans 15 residues. The CDR3 region is CASSLRAANTDTQYF. As DNA, the CDR3 is TGTGCCAGCAGCTTAAGAGCAGCTAACACAGATACGCAGTATTTT.

V usage is TRBV7-9 and J usage is TRBJ2-5; no clear D. The CDR3 runs to 13 residues. Germline V CDR1 and CDR2: SEHNR, FQNEAQ (reference sequence). Trimming took 3 bases from V and 2 from J, leaving 7 bases between them. CDR3 in amino acids: CASSFSGQETQYF. DNA of the CDR3: TGTGCCAGCAGCTTTTCGGGTCAAGAGACCCAGTACTTC.

The CDR3 DNA reads as TGCGCCAGCAGTTCAACCGCGACAGGAAGCTCTGGGGCCAACGTCCTGACTTTC. Its protein product is CASSSTATGSSGANVLTF. The chain couples TRBV4-1 to TRBJ2-6; the D gene is possibly TRBD1 (6 bases). CDR3 size: 18 residues. Trimming took 6 bases from V and 0 from J, leaving 18 bases between them. Germline CDR1 reads MGHRA; CDR2 reads YSYEKL.

This chain joins TRBV5-6 and TRBJ2-5; no reliable D call. Germline CDR1 is SGHDT and CDR2 is YYEEEE. The CDR3 spans 14 residues. V was clipped by 4 bases and J by 1 base, with 11 bases between them. CDR3 amino acids: CASSLVSSQETQYF. CDR3 sequence (DNA): TGTGCCAGCAGCCTGGTGAGCAGCCAAGAGACCCAGTACTTC.

V gene TRBV11-2 combines with J gene TRBJ2-1; TRBD2 aligns across 8 bases. CDR3 length equals 16 residues. With V trimmed by 7 bases and J by 9 bases, 17 bases remained unmatched. Germline-derived CDR1 and CDR2 are SGHAT and FQNNGV. Here the CDR3 DNA reads TGTGCCAGCACCACCTTTGGGGTAGCGGGAAGAACTGAGCAGTTCTTC. This codes for CASTTFGVAGRTEQFF.

The chain employs TRBV28 and TRBJ2-7; unclear D gene. Per germline, CDR1 MDHEN and CDR2 SYDVKM. V was cut by 6 bases and J by 7 bases, with 16 bases left in between. The CDR3 is made up of 13 amino acids. CDR3 residues: CASSLMWGLEQYF. The CDR3 DNA follows: TGTGCCAGCAGCCTTATGTGGGGTTTGGAGCAGTACTTC.

The chain employs TRBV28 and TRBJ1-3; D unclear. CDR3 size: 14 residues. V was shortened by 2 bases and J by 3 bases, with 8 bases between the two germline ends. The germline CDR1 and CDR2 sequences are MDHEN and SYDVKM. CDR3: CASSLTSVGNTIYF. CDR3 DNA sequence: TGTGCCAGCAGTTTAACATCGGTTGGAAACACCATATATTTT.

The chain links TRBV19 to TRBJ1-2; 7 nucleotides align to TRBD1. After removal of 4 bases from V and 0 bases from J, the junction contained 11 bases not matched to a gene. The CDR3 spans 17 residues. From germline, CDR1 is LNHDA and CDR2 SQIVND (reference sequence). The CDR3 nucleotides read TGTGCCAGTAGTACCAGACAGGGTTCGACGTCTAACTATGGCTACACCTTC. This encodes CASSTRQGSTSNYGYTF.